Reported below is one T cell receptor beta chain. The CDR3 length is 14 residues. V was pared by 5 bases and J by 9 bases, with 5 bases of the junction left unmatched. The germline CDR1 and CDR2 sequences are SNHLY and FYNNEI. Using immunoSEQ multiplex PCR, the repertoire was profiled, and TCRdb retains in-frame clones only, with some absent. This table has over 150,000 clones, 85% to 90% appearing once. Recovery among Cohort 3 donors was established by two negative PCRs, clearance, or symptom resolution. This specimen belongs to a study of blood T cell repertoires in COVID-19. This chain joins TRBV2 and TRBJ1-6; 9 nucleotides match TRBD1. The source of this sequence is a man aged 35 to 55 who had recovered from COVID-19. The sample comprised PBMCs or T cells enriched from blood (not recorded which). The CDR3 loop reads CASSYGQGSSPLHF. The DNA for the CDR3 is TGTGCCAGCAGTTACGGACAGGGGAGTTCACCCCTCCACTTT.